This T cell receptor beta chain was profiled in a study of T cells after yellow fever vaccination. General observations from the study: Highly abundant clonotypes carried over from the bulk population could end up in FACS-sorted repertoires as contaminants.

Each CDR3 protein is one row after TCRdb ran MiXCR on the 5' RACE reads. The sample yields some 400,000 distinct CDR3 sequences, about 19% seen once. A word on this clonotype: Its target is unknown.

This CDR3 region has 13 residues. Trimming stripped 4 bases from V and 5 bases from J, with 10 bases between. The germline V gene encodes CDR1 SEHNR and CDR2 FQNEAQ (reference sequence). The clonotype was recovered from a man between 18 and 29 years old who received the YFV17D yellow fever vaccine. Material: PBMCs, obtained before the yellow fever booster vaccination. The chain employs TRBV7-9 and TRBJ2-3; D not certain. CDR3 bases: TGTGCCAGCAGCTCCTCGGCTAGAGATACGCAGTATTTT. The encoded protein is CASSSSARDTQYF.